What follows describes a single TCR beta chain. Other DNA sequences within the sample encode an identical CDR3. CDR1 is MNHNY, CDR2 SVGAGI, per germline (reference sequence). Trimming took 2 bases from V and 0 from J; bases not matched to a gene: 1. The CDR3 is 15 amino acids. Naive CD8 isolation took CD45RO-negative cells positively selected for CCR7 and excluded terminally differentiated effector memory CD45RA+ cells. The sample comes from a study of shared clonotypes between healthy human individuals. The authors split each subset's genomic DNA evenly across several immunoSEQ plates. This table comes from immunoSEQ multiplex PCR, and its TCRdb copy is limited to in-frame clones, with some not included. Of roughly 2.1 million clones in the sample, around 93% were seen once.

Sequencing used naive CD8+ T cells from PBMCs. The gene calls are TRBV6-6 and TRBJ2-1, with 7 bases fitting TRBD2. This clonotype was obtained from a man in his late teens or twenties in good health. Some clones in this sample may be carry-over from other donors' samples. The CDR3 region is CASSYAGASYNEQFF. Written as DNA, the CDR3 is TGTGCCAGCAGTTACGCGGGAGCCTCCTACAATGAGCAGTTCTTC.